A selection of T cell receptor beta chains follows, all from one sample in a study of identical twins. One entry per CDR3 protein, called by TCRdb with MiXCR from the 5' RACE reads. The sample comprises approximately 590,000 distinct CDR3 sequences, just under 10% of which are singletons, and approximately 3% rests with the top ten. These same records also appear under a second study, on yellow fever vaccine responses in identical twins.

Sequencing was performed on PBMCs. These receptors were obtained from a young woman in good health. CDR3s include the opening cysteine and the closing phenylalanine or tryptophan. Each record gives: CDR3 protein, CDR3 DNA, clone size, D gene, V gene, J gene. D genes are given only for firm matches. Not all rows give a size; the values are once, few, many and, for expanded clones, a class.

CDR3aa: CASSYYTTGGKANEKLFF
CDR3nt: TGTGCCAGCAGCTACTATACCACAGGGGGCAAGGCTAATGAAAAACTGTTTTTT
abundance: .
d_gene: TRBD1
v_gene: TRBV7-8
j_gene: TRBJ1-4

CDR3aa: CSVGNRLENTEAFF
CDR3nt: TGCAGCGTTGGAAACAGGCTAGAGAACACTGAAGCTTTCTTT
abundance: few
d_gene: .
v_gene: TRBV29-1
j_gene: TRBJ1-1

CDR3aa: CASSFNTQLTYEQYF
CDR3nt: TGTGCCAGCAGCTTCAACACCCAACTAACCTACGAGCAGTACTTC
abundance: many
d_gene: .
v_gene: TRBV5-6
j_gene: TRBJ2-7

CDR3aa: CASSQATANEQFF
CDR3nt: TGCGCCAGCAGCCAAGCGACAGCAAATGAGCAGTTCTTC
abundance: many
d_gene: .
v_gene: TRBV4-3
j_gene: TRBJ2-1

CDR3aa: CASSLGQGTSTDTQYF
CDR3nt: TGTGCCAGCAGCTTAGGTCAGGGAACTAGCACAGATACGCAGTATTTT
abundance: few
d_gene: .
v_gene: TRBV11-2
j_gene: TRBJ2-3

CDR3aa: CSVGQGSSYEQYF
CDR3nt: TGCAGCGTTGGCCAAGGGAGCTCCTACGAGCAGTACTTC
abundance: .
d_gene: .
v_gene: TRBV29-1
j_gene: TRBJ2-7

CDR3aa: CASKNRQVSYEQYF
CDR3nt: TGTGCCAGCAAAAACCGACAAGTCTCCTACGAGCAGTACTTC
abundance: .
d_gene: .
v_gene: TRBV6-1
j_gene: TRBJ2-7

CDR3aa: CSVDRERTEQFF
CDR3nt: TGCAGCGTTGACCGGGAGCGGACTGAGCAGTTCTTC
abundance: few
d_gene: .
v_gene: TRBV29-1
j_gene: TRBJ2-1

CDR3aa: CASKQGAAGEQFF
CDR3nt: TGTGCCAGCAAGCAGGGGGCAGCGGGTGAGCAGTTCTTC
abundance: many
d_gene: TRBD1
v_gene: TRBV25-1
j_gene: TRBJ2-1

CDR3aa: CASSWGLAGFTDTQYF
CDR3nt: TGTGCCAGCAGCTGGGGTTTAGCGGGGTTCACAGATACGCAGTATTTT
abundance: .
d_gene: TRBD2
v_gene: TRBV5-5
j_gene: TRBJ2-3

CDR3aa: CASSLTSGHQETQYF
CDR3nt: TGCGCCAGCAGCCTGACTAGCGGGCACCAAGAGACCCAGTACTTC
abundance: .
d_gene: TRBD2
v_gene: TRBV4-3
j_gene: TRBJ2-5

CDR3aa: CASSLEAVQAEAFF
CDR3nt: TGCGCCAGCAGCTTGGAGGCAGTTCAAGCTGAAGCTTTCTTT
abundance: few
d_gene: .
v_gene: TRBV5-1
j_gene: TRBJ1-1

CDR3aa: CASSVGPEAFF
CDR3nt: TGTGCCAGCAGCGTAGGGCCAGAAGCTTTCTTT
abundance: few
d_gene: .
v_gene: TRBV9
j_gene: TRBJ1-1

CDR3aa: CASSESLVDTQYF
CDR3nt: TGTGCCAGCAGTGAATCTCTAGTGGATACGCAGTATTTT
abundance: .
d_gene: .
v_gene: TRBV6-1
j_gene: TRBJ2-3

CDR3aa: CASSQEWGADMNTEAFF
CDR3nt: TGCGCCAGCAGCCAAGAGTGGGGGGCAGACATGAACACTGAAGCTTTCTTT
abundance: many
d_gene: .
v_gene: TRBV4-1
j_gene: TRBJ1-1

CDR3aa: CASSQDLWDRAQPQHF
CDR3nt: TGCGCCAGCAGCCAAGATCTGTGGGACAGGGCCCAGCCCCAGCATTTT
abundance: many
d_gene: TRBD1
v_gene: TRBV4-3
j_gene: TRBJ1-5

CDR3aa: CASRAALEITGELFF
CDR3nt: TGTGCCAGCAGAGCAGCCTTAGAGATCACCGGGGAGCTGTTTTTT
abundance: few
d_gene: .
v_gene: TRBV12-3/TRBV12-4
j_gene: TRBJ2-2

CDR3aa: CASSLVERSDEQYF
CDR3nt: TGTGCCAGCAGCTTAGTCGAGAGGTCAGACGAGCAGTACTTC
abundance: .
d_gene: .
v_gene: TRBV11-1
j_gene: TRBJ2-7

CDR3aa: CASSSGEIEAFF
CDR3nt: TGTGCCAGCAGTTCAGGGGAAATTGAAGCTTTCTTT
abundance: .
d_gene: .
v_gene: TRBV6-6
j_gene: TRBJ1-1

CDR3aa: CASSQRDRLAKNIQYF
CDR3nt: TGTGCCAGCAGCCAACGGGACCGATTAGCCAAAAACATTCAGTACTTC
abundance: few
d_gene: .
v_gene: TRBV3-1
j_gene: TRBJ2-4

CDR3aa: CASSQVTGGRGGAETQYF
CDR3nt: TGTGCCAGCAGCCAAGTAACAGGGGGCCGCGGGGGGGCTGAGACCCAGTACTTC
abundance: few
d_gene: .
v_gene: TRBV4-2
j_gene: TRBJ2-5

CDR3aa: CASSQGLAGVGGEQFF
CDR3nt: TGTGCCAGCAGCCAAGGACTAGCGGGAGTGGGGGGGGAGCAGTTCTTC
abundance: .
d_gene: TRBD2
v_gene: TRBV7-9
j_gene: TRBJ2-1

CDR3aa: CSADRAGVGYNEQFF
CDR3nt: TGCAGTGCTGATAGAGCGGGAGTCGGCTACAATGAGCAGTTCTTC
abundance: .
d_gene: TRBD2
v_gene: TRBV20-1
j_gene: TRBJ2-1

CDR3aa: CSARAQGALLNEQFF
CDR3nt: TGCAGTGCTAGGGCCCAGGGGGCTTTGTTGAATGAGCAGTTCTTC
abundance: few
d_gene: TRBD1
v_gene: TRBV20-1
j_gene: TRBJ2-1

CDR3aa: CASTVYIGELFF
CDR3nt: TGTGCCAGCACCGTGTATATCGGGGAGCTGTTTTTT
abundance: .
d_gene: .
v_gene: TRBV12-3/TRBV12-4
j_gene: TRBJ2-2

CDR3aa: CASTLGGGGNTGELFF
CDR3nt: TGTGCCAGCACCCTGGGCGGCGGGGGAAATACCGGGGAGCTGTTTTTT
abundance: .
d_gene: TRBD2
v_gene: TRBV5-5
j_gene: TRBJ2-2

CDR3aa: CATSRETGSGNEQFF
CDR3nt: TGTGCCACCAGCAGAGAAACGGGTAGCGGCAATGAGCAGTTCTTC
abundance: .
d_gene: .
v_gene: TRBV15
j_gene: TRBJ2-1

CDR3aa: CASREQGVYEQYF
CDR3nt: TGTGCCAGCAGGGAACAGGGTGTCTACGAGCAGTACTTC
abundance: .
d_gene: .
v_gene: TRBV12-3/TRBV12-4
j_gene: TRBJ2-7

CDR3aa: CSVDRADNEQFF
CDR3nt: TGCAGCGTTGACAGGGCGGACAATGAGCAGTTCTTC
abundance: .
d_gene: .
v_gene: TRBV29-1
j_gene: TRBJ2-1

CDR3aa: CSAREASGFWGNEQFF
CDR3nt: TGCAGTGCTAGAGAGGCTAGCGGGTTCTGGGGGAATGAGCAGTTCTTC
abundance: few
d_gene: TRBD2
v_gene: TRBV20-1
j_gene: TRBJ2-1

CDR3aa: CASSARGETQYF
CDR3nt: TGTGCCAGCAGTGCCCGGGGGGAGACCCAGTACTTC
abundance: .
d_gene: .
v_gene: TRBV27
j_gene: TRBJ2-5

CDR3aa: CASSLKGQGSLVKQFF
CDR3nt: TGTGCCAGCAGCCTCAAGGGGCAGGGAAGCTTAGTGAAACAGTTCTTC
abundance: many
d_gene: .
v_gene: TRBV7-3
j_gene: TRBJ2-1

CDR3aa: CASSQGPEETQYF
CDR3nt: TGTGCCAGCAGCCAAGGACCAGAAGAGACCCAGTACTTC
abundance: .
d_gene: .
v_gene: TRBV14
j_gene: TRBJ2-5

CDR3aa: CAIGENTDTQYF
CDR3nt: TGTGCCATCGGGGAGAACACAGATACGCAGTATTTT
abundance: many
d_gene: .
v_gene: TRBV10-3
j_gene: TRBJ2-3

CDR3aa: CASSSSGAGTGELFF
CDR3nt: TGTGCCAGCAGCAGCTCCGGGGCGGGGACCGGGGAGCTGTTTTTT
abundance: few
d_gene: .
v_gene: TRBV7-2
j_gene: TRBJ2-2

CDR3aa: CASHGGGYGYTF
CDR3nt: TGTGCCAGCCACGGGGGGGGCTATGGCTACACCTTC
abundance: few
d_gene: .
v_gene: TRBV12-3/TRBV12-4
j_gene: TRBJ1-2

CDR3aa: CSARGGDFSYNEQFF
CDR3nt: TGCAGCGCTCGCGGGGGCGATTTCTCCTACAATGAGCAGTTCTTC
abundance: many
d_gene: .
v_gene: TRBV29-1
j_gene: TRBJ2-1

CDR3aa: CASSQTGEWYEQYF
CDR3nt: TGCGCCAGCAGCCAAACGGGGGAGTGGTACGAGCAGTACTTC
abundance: few
d_gene: .
v_gene: TRBV4-1
j_gene: TRBJ2-7

CDR3aa: CAISPGGREFF
CDR3nt: TGTGCCATCAGTCCCGGGGGACGCGAGTTCTTC
abundance: few
d_gene: .
v_gene: TRBV10-3
j_gene: TRBJ2-1

CDR3aa: CASSPRDYQETQYF
CDR3nt: TGTGCCAGCAGCCCGCGGGACTACCAAGAGACCCAGTACTTC
abundance: few
d_gene: .
v_gene: TRBV3-1
j_gene: TRBJ2-5

CDR3aa: CSVVGGQGYPPAFF
CDR3nt: TGCAGCGTTGTGGGGGGACAGGGTTACCCCCCGGCTTTCTTT
abundance: few
d_gene: TRBD1
v_gene: TRBV29-1
j_gene: TRBJ1-1

CDR3aa: CASSRWSGRAVGTQYF
CDR3nt: TGTGCCAGCAGTAGGTGGAGCGGGAGGGCCGTCGGGACCCAGTACTTC
abundance: few
d_gene: TRBD2
v_gene: TRBV25-1
j_gene: TRBJ2-5

CDR3aa: CALAGLAGAPVLYNEQFF
CDR3nt: TGTGCCCTAGCGGGACTAGCGGGGGCCCCCGTTCTATACAATGAGCAGTTCTTC
abundance: .
d_gene: TRBD2
v_gene: TRBV2
j_gene: TRBJ2-1

CDR3aa: CASSFGSSGEQFF
CDR3nt: TGTGCCAGCAGTTTTGGATCCTCTGGGGAGCAGTTCTTC
abundance: .
d_gene: .
v_gene: TRBV28
j_gene: TRBJ2-1

CDR3aa: CASSYPRQDGLETQYF
CDR3nt: TGTGCCAGCAGTTACCCCCGGCAGGATGGATTGGAGACCCAGTACTTC
abundance: few
d_gene: .
v_gene: TRBV6-2/TRBV6-3
j_gene: TRBJ2-5

CDR3aa: CASSRDGETNEKLFF
CDR3nt: TGTGCCAGCAGCCGGGACGGTGAAACTAATGAAAAACTGTTTTTT
abundance: many
d_gene: .
v_gene: TRBV7-6
j_gene: TRBJ1-4

CDR3aa: CASFKPGTGVQTQYF
CDR3nt: TGTGCCAGCTTTAAGCCGGGGACAGGGGTACAGACCCAGTACTTC
abundance: few
d_gene: TRBD1
v_gene: TRBV5-5
j_gene: TRBJ2-5

CDR3aa: CASSFTSGSGISNTIYF
CDR3nt: TGTGCCAGCAGCTTTACTTCGGGCTCGGGAATCTCAAACACCATATATTTT
abundance: .
d_gene: .
v_gene: TRBV11-2
j_gene: TRBJ1-3

CDR3aa: CASTLGLAGTEQFF
CDR3nt: TGTGCCAGCACCCTGGGACTAGCGGGGACTGAGCAGTTCTTC
abundance: .
d_gene: TRBD2
v_gene: TRBV27
j_gene: TRBJ2-1

CDR3aa: CSVEGTSGRRTYEQYF
CDR3nt: TGCAGCGTTGAAGGGACTAGCGGGAGAAGGACCTACGAGCAGTACTTC
abundance: .
d_gene: TRBD2
v_gene: TRBV29-1
j_gene: TRBJ2-7

CDR3aa: CASSLARDRGSGYTF
CDR3nt: TGTGCCAGCAGCTTAGCGAGGGACAGGGGGAGCGGCTACACCTTC
abundance: many
d_gene: TRBD1
v_gene: TRBV7-9
j_gene: TRBJ1-2

CDR3aa: CSAEAGGEYEQYF
CDR3nt: TGCAGCGCCGAGGCGGGAGGGGAGTACGAGCAGTACTTC
abundance: .
d_gene: TRBD2
v_gene: TRBV29-1
j_gene: TRBJ2-7